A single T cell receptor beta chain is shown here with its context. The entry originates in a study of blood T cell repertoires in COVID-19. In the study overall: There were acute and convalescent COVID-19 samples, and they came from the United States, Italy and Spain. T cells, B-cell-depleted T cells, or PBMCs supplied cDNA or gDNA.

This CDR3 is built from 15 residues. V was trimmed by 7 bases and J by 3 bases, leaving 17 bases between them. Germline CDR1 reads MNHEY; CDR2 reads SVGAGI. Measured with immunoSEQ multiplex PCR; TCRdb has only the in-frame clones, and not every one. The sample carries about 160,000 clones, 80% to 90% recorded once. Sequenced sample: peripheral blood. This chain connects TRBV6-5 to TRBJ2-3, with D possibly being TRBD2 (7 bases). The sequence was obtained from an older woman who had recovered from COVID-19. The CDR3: CASNGGGEGTDTQYF. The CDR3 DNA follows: TGTGCCAGCAACGGGGGCGGGGAGGGGACAGATACGCAGTATTTT.